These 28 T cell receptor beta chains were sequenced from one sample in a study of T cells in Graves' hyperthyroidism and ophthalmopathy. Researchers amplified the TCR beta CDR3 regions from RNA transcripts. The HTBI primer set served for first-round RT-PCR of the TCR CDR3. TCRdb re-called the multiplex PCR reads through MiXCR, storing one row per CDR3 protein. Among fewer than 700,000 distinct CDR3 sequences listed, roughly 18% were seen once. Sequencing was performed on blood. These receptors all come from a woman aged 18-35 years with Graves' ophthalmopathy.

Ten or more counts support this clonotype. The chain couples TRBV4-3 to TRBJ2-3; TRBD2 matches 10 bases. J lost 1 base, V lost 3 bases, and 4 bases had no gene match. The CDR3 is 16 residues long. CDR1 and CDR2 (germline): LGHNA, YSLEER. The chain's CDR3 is CASSQDLAGGTDTQYF. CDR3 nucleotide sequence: TGCGCCAGCAGCCAGGATCTAGCGGGAGGCACAGATACGCAGTATTTT.

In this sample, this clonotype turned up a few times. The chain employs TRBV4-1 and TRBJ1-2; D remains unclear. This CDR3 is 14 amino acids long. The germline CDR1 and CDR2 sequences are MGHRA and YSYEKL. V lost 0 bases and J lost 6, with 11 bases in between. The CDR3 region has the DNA TGCGCCAGCAGCCAAGATCTAGAGGGTAATGGCTACACCTTC. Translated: CASSQDLEGNGYTF.

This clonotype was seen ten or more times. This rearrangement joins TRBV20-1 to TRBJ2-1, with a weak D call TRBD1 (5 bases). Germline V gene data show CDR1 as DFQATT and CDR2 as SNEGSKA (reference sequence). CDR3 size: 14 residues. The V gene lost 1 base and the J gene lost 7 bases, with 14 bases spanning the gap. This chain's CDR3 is CSARAPDSSNEQFF. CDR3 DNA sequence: TGCAGTGCTAGAGCCCCCGACAGTTCGAATGAGCAGTTCTTC.

This CDR3 reads CTGGSRSYGYTF. In nucleotides, the CDR3 is TGCACTGGGGGCAGCCGATCCTATGGCTACACCTTC. The chain recombines TRBV20-1 with TRBJ1-2; TRBD1 is a possible D gene (6 bases). This CDR3 has 12 residues. Per the germline V gene, CDR1 is DFQATT and CDR2 is SNEGSKA (reference sequence).

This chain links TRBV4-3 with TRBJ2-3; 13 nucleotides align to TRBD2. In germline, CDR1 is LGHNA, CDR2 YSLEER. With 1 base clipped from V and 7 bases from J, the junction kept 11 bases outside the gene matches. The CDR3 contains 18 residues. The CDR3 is CASSQVGTSGRGAHTQYF. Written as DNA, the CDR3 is TGCGCCAGCAGCCAAGTGGGAACTAGCGGGAGGGGAGCGCATACGCAGTATTTT.

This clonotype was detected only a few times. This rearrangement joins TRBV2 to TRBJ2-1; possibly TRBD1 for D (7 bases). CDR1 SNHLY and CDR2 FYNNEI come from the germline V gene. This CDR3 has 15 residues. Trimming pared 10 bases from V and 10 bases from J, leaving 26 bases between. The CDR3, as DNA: TGTGCCACCTCTACAGGGGACTTCTTCTCACCCGAGCAGTTCTTC. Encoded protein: CATSTGDFFSPEQFF.

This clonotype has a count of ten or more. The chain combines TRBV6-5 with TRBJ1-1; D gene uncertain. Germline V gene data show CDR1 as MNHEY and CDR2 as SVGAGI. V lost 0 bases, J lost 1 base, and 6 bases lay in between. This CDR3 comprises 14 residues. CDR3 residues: CASSYSEGNTEAFF. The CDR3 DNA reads TGTGCCAGCAGTTACTCCGAGGGGAACACTGAAGCTTTCTTT.

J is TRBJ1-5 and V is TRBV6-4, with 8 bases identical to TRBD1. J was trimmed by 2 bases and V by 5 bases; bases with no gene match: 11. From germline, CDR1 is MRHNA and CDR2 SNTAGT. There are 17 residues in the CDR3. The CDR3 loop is CASSPPSGGGRNQPQHF. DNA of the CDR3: TGTGCCAGCAGTCCTCCTTCAGGGGGCGGGCGCAATCAGCCCCAGCATTTT.

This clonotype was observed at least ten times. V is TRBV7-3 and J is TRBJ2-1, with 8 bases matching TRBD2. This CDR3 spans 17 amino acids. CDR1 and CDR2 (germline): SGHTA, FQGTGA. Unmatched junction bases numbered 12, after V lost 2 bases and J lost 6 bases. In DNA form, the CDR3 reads TGTGCCAGCAGCTTATACGGTGAGCGGGAGCTAGGCAATGAGCAGTTCTTC. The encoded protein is CASSLYGERELGNEQFF.

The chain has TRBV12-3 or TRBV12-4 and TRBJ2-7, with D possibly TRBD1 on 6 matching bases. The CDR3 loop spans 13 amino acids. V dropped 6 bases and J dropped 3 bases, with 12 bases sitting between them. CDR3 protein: CASSPGTIYEQYF. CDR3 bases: TGTGCCAGCAGCCCCGGGACAATCTACGAGCAGTACTTC.

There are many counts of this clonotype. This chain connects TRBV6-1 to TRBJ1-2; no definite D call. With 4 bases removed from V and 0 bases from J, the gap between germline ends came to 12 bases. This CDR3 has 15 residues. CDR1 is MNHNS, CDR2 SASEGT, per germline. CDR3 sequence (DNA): TGTGCCAGCAGTGTTACGGTTATCGCTAACTATGGCTACACCTTC. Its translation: CASSVTVIANYGYTF.

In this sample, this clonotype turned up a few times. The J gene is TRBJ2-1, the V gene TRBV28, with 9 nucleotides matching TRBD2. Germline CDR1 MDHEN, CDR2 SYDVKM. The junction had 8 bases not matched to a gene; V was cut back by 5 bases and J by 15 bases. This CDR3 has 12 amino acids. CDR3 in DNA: TGTGCCAGCAGTGCCCTGAAAGCGGGGGGGTTCTTC. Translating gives CASSALKAGGFF.

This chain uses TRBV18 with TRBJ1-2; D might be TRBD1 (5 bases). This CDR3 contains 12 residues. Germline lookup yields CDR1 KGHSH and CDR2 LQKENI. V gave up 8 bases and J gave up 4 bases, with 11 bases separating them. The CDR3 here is CASLGRLYGYTF. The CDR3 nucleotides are TGTGCCAGCCTGGGACGGCTCTATGGCTACACCTTC.

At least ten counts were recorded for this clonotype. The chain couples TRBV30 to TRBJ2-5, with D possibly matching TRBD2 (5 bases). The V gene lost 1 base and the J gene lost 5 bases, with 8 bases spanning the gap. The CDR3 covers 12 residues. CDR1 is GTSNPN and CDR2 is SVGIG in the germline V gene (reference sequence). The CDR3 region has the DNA TGTGCCTGGAGTGGGACTGAGGAGACCCAGTACTTC. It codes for CAWSGTEETQYF.

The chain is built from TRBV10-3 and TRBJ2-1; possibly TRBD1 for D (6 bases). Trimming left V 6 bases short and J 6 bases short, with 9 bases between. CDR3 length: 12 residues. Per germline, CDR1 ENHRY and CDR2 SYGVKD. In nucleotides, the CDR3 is TGTGCCATCAGAGGACAGCTCAATGAGCAGTTCTTC. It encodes CAIRGQLNEQFF.

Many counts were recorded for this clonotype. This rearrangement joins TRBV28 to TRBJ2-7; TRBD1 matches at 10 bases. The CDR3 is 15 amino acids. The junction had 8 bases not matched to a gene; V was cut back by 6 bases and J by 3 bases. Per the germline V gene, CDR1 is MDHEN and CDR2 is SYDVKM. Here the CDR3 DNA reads TGTGCCAGCAGGCCCGGGACAGGGGTCCTCTACGAGCAGTACTTC. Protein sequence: CASRPGTGVLYEQYF.

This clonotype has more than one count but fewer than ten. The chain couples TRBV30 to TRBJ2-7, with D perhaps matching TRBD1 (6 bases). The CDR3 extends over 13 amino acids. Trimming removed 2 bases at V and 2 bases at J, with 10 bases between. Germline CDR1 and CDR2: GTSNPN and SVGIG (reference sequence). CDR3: CAWSSGQPYEQYF. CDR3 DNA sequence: TGTGCCTGGAGTAGTGGACAGCCCTACGAGCAGTACTTC. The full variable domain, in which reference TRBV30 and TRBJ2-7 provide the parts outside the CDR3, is SQTIHQWPATLVQPVGSPLSLECTVEGTSNPNLYWYRQAAGRGLQLLFYSVGIGQISSEVPQNLSASRPQDRQFILSSKKLLLSDSGFYLCAWSSGQPYEQYFGPGTRLTVT.

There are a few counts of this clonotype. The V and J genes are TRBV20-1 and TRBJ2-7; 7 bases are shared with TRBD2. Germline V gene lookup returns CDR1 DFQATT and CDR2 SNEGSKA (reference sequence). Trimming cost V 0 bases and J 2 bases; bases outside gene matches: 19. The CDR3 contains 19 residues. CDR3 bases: TGCAGTGCTAGAGATCTAGAATTTCTGGGACTACCCAATACCTACGAGCAGTACTTC. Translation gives CSARDLEFLGLPNTYEQYF.

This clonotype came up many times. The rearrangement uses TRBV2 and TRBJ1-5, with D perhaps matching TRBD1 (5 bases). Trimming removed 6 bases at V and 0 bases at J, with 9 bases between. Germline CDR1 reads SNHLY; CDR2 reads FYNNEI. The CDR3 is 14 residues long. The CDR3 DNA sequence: TGTGCCAGCAGCCTACAGGTTAGCAATCAGCCCCAGCATTTT. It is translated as CASSLQVSNQPQHF.

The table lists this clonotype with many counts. The CDR3 here is CSAREGGGDNEQFF. For the CDR3, the DNA is TGCAGTGCTAGAGAGGGCGGGGGGGACAATGAGCAGTTCTTC. This chain uses TRBV20-1 with TRBJ2-1, with TRBD2 matching over 9 bases. CDR1 and CDR2 from the germline V gene are DFQATT and SNEGSKA (reference sequence). With 0 bases clipped from V and 5 bases from J, the junction kept 2 bases outside the gene matches. The CDR3 is 14 residues long.

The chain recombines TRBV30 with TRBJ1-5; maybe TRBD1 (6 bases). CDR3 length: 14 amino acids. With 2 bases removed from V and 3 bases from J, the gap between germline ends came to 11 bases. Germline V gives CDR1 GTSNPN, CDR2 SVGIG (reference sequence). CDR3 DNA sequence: TGTGCCTGGAGTAATGGACAGCCCAATCAGCCCCAGCATTTT. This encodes CAWSNGQPNQPQHF.

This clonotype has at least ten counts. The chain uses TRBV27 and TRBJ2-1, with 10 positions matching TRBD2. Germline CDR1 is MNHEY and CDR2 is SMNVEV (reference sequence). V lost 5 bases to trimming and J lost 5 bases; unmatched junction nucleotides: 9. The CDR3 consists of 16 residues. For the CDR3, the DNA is TGTGCCAGCAGTCTCAGACTAGCGGGCCTCAACAATGAGCAGTTCTTC. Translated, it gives CASSLRLAGLNNEQFF.

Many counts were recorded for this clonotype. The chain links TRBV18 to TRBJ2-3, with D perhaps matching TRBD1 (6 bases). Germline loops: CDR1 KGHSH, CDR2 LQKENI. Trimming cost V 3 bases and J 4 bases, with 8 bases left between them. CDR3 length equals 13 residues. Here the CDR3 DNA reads TGTGCCAGCTCACCGAACAGGGCAGATACGCAGTATTTT. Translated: CASSPNRADTQYF.

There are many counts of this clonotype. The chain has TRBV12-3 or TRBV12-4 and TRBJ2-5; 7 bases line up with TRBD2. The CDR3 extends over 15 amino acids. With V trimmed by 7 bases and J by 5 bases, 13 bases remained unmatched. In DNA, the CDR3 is TGTGCCAGCACCCCCTGGGGGGGACCCGGGGAGACCCAGTACTTC. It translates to CASTPWGGPGETQYF.

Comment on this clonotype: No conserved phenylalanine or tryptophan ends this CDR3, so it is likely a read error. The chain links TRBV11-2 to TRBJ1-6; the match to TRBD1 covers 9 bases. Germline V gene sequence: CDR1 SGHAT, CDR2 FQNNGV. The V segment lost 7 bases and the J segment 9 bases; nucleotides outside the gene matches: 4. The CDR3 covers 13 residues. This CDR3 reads CASTLTGGSPLHS. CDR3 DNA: TGTGCCAGCACCTTGACAGGGGGTTCACCCCTCCACTCT.

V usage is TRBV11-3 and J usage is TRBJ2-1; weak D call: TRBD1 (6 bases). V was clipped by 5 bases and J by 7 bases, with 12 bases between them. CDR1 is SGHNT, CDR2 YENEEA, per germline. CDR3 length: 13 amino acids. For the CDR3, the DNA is TGTGCCAGCAGCGAGGTGGGGGCTAATGAGCAGTTCTTC. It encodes CASSEVGANEQFF.

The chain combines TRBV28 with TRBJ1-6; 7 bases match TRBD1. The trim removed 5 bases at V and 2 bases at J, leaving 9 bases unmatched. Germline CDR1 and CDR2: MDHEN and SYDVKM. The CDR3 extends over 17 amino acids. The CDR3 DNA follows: TGTGCCAGCAGTCCACCCCGGACAGGTGCCTATAATTCACCCCTCCACTTT. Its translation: CASSPPRTGAYNSPLHF.

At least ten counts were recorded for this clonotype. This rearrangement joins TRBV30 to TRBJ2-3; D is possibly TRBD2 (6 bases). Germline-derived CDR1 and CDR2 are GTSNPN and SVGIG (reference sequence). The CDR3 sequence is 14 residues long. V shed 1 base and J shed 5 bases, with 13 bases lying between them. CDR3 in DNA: TGTGCCTGGAGTGCCCTGGGGGGAGGAGATACGCAGTATTTT. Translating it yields CAWSALGGGDTQYF.